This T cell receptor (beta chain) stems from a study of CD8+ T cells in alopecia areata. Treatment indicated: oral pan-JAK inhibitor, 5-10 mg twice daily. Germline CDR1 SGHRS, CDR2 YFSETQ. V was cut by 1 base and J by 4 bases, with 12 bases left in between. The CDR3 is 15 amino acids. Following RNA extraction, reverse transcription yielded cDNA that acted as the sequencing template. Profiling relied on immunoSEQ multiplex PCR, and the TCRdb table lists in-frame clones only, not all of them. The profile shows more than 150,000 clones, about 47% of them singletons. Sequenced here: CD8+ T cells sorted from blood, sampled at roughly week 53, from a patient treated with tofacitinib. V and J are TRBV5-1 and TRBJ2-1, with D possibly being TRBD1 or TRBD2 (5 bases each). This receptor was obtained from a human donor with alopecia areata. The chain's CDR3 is CASSLRGETYNEQFF. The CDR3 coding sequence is TGCGCCAGCAGCTTGAGGGGAGAAACTTACAATGAGCAGTTCTTC.